Listed here are 25 T cell receptor beta chains from one sample, sequenced in a study of Ad26.COV2.S vaccination and SARS-CoV-2 variants. Sequencing was performed with immunoSEQ multiplex PCR; in TCRdb, only in-frame clones are kept and a portion is missing. The table includes hundreds of thousands of clones, more than 80% detected once. Indicated treatment: 15 to 20 received Ad26.COV2.S at low or high dose, single or two shots; 5 received placebo; per-sample allocation not given. Collection of samples fell on day 63 after the first vaccine or placebo injection. Source: peripheral blood, taken in a trial of Ad26.COV2.S vaccine versus placebo. The origin of the receptors is a person between 18 and 65 years old who received the Ad26.COV2.S COVID-19 vaccine or a placebo.

V and J are TRBV19 and TRBJ2-2, with TRBD1 as a possible D gene (5 bases). V was clipped by 4 bases and J by 1 base, with 7 bases between them. CDR3 length: 14 amino acids. CDR1 LNHDA and CDR2 SQIVND come from the germline V gene (reference sequence). DNA of the CDR3: TGTGCCAGTAGTACAGACAGGAACACCGGGGAGCTGTTTTTT. This translates into CASSTDRNTGELFF.

This chain links TRBV6-5 with TRBJ1-5; TRBD1 agrees at 9 bases. CDR3 length: 14 residues. The trim removed 6 bases at V and 3 bases at J, leaving 3 bases unmatched. Germline CDR1 reads MNHEY; CDR2 reads SVGAGI. The CDR3 region is CASRGTGSNQPQHF. The CDR3 DNA reads as TGTGCCAGCAGGGGGACAGGGTCCAATCAGCCCCAGCATTTT.

This chain links TRBV5-1 with TRBJ2-1, with TRBD2 as a possible D gene (6 bases). Germline CDR1 reads SGHRS; CDR2 reads YFSETQ. The CDR3 loop spans 13 amino acids. V lost 3 bases, J lost 6 bases, and 10 bases lay in between. CDR3 loop: CASSSHGGNEQFF. In DNA form, the CDR3 reads TGCGCCAGCAGCTCGCACGGGGGCAATGAGCAGTTCTTC.

The genes are TRBV19 and TRBJ2-7; 7 bases fit TRBD1. J was trimmed by 1 base and V by 7 bases; bases with no gene match: 7. This CDR3 is built from 14 residues. Germline-derived CDR1 and CDR2 are LNHDA and SQIVND (reference sequence). CDR3 nucleotide sequence: TGTGCCAGTAAGAGGGGGCCCGAGTCCTACGAGCAGTACTTC. Its protein is CASKRGPESYEQYF.

This clone was picked up one time. This chain connects TRBV7-2 to TRBJ1-5; D is unclear. CDR1 and CDR2 (germline): SGHTA, FQGNSA. V was trimmed by 2 bases and J by 0 bases, leaving 8 bases between them. The CDR3 totals 15 residues. CDR3 in DNA: TGTGCCAGCAGCTTATGGGGAAATAGCAATCAGCCCCAGCATTTT. Amino acids: CASSLWGNSNQPQHF.

The CDR3 loop reads CACGPLQKTGSRTYEQYF. The CDR3 DNA reads TGTGCCTGTGGTCCATTACAGAAGACAGGGTCCAGGACCTACGAGCAGTACTTC. V gene TRBV30 combines with J gene TRBJ2-7; 7 bases fit TRBD1. CDR1 is GTSNPN, CDR2 SVGIG, per germline (reference sequence). Trimming removed 6 bases from V and 2 bases from J; junction bases left unmatched: 22. This CDR3 contains 18 residues.

This clone appeared a single time. Distinct nucleotide sequences in the sample also encode this CDR3. V usage is TRBV2 and J usage is TRBJ2-5; TRBD2 agrees at 10 bases. The CDR3 loop spans 14 amino acids. Germline CDR1 SNHLY, CDR2 FYNNEI. With 8 bases clipped from V and 2 bases from J, the junction kept 5 bases outside the gene matches. For the CDR3, the DNA is TGTGCCAGCCGTGGACTAGCGGTACAAGAGACCCAGTACTTC. Translated, it gives CASRGLAVQETQYF.

The chain has TRBV7-2 and TRBJ1-3, with D possibly matching TRBD1 (5 bases). This CDR3 contains 14 residues. Trimming cost V 4 bases and J 3 bases, with 10 bases left between them. The germline gives CDR1 SGHTA, CDR2 FQGNSA. The CDR3 DNA is TGTGCCAGCAGCTATTTAGGGGTTGGAAACACCATATATTTT. This gives the protein CASSYLGVGNTIYF. Full variable domain (remainder filled in from reference TRBV7-2 and TRBJ1-3): GAGVSQSPSNKVTEKGKDVELRCDPISGHTALYWYRQSLGQGLEFLIYFQGNSAPDKSGLPSDRFSAERTGGSVSTLTIQRTQQEDSAVYLCASSYLGVGNTIYFGEGSWLTVV.

This chain links TRBV27 with TRBJ2-3; D not resolved. Germline V gene data show CDR1 as MNHEY and CDR2 as SMNVEV (reference sequence). The length of the CDR3 is 13 residues. V shed 3 bases and J shed 4 bases, with 8 bases lying between them. The CDR3 spells CASSFHSADTQYF. DNA for the CDR3: TGTGCCAGCAGTTTTCATTCGGCAGATACGCAGTATTTT.

The rearrangement joins TRBV5-8 to TRBJ2-5; 9 bases line up with TRBD1. The germline CDR1 and CDR2 sequences are SGHTS and YDEGEE. CDR3 length: 14 residues. V lost 6 bases and J lost 5; bases outside the gene matches: 8. CDR3: CASTLQGAQETQYF. CDR3 sequence (DNA): TGTGCCAGCACCTTACAGGGGGCGCAGGAGACCCAGTACTTC.

This rearrangement joins TRBV6-5 to TRBJ2-1; 8 bases map to TRBD2. Germline values: CDR1 MNHEY, CDR2 SVGAGI. This CDR3 is 15 amino acids long. The V and J ends lost 6 bases and 0 bases, in that order; junction bases with no gene match: 4. CDR3 sequence (DNA): TGTGCCAGCAGACGCGGGGGGAGCTCCTACAATGAGCAGTTCTTC. It translates to CASRRGGSSYNEQFF.

CDR3 loop: CASNRGLNNEQFF. The CDR3 coding sequence is TGTGCCAGCAACAGGGGGCTCAACAATGAGCAGTTCTTC. The chain carries TRBV2 and TRBJ2-1; the match to TRBD1 covers 9 bases. This CDR3 has 13 amino acids. Trimming at V came to 7 bases and at J to 5 bases, leaving 3 bases not matched to a gene. The germline V gene has CDR1 SNHLY and CDR2 FYNNEI.

CDR3: CANTDRNYGYTF. Here the CDR3 DNA reads TGTGCCAACACGGACAGAAACTATGGCTACACCTTC. This chain connects TRBV19 to TRBJ1-2, with a weak D call TRBD1 (6 bases). The CDR3 is made up of 12 amino acids. V was pared by 10 bases and J by 2 bases, with 11 bases between. Germline V gene data show CDR1 as LNHDA and CDR2 as SQIVND (reference sequence).

This chain uses TRBV3-1 (or the pseudogene TRBV3-2) with TRBJ1-6, with 7 bases aligning to TRBD1. This CDR3 region has 13 residues. Per germline, CDR1 LGHDT and CDR2 YNNKEL (reference sequence). V lost 6 bases and J lost 10; bases outside the gene matches: 6. The CDR3 DNA reads TGTGCCAGCAGGAAAGACAGGGACTCACCCCTCCACTTT. It encodes CASRKDRDSPLHF.

This sequence joins TRBV27 and TRBJ2-1; 8 nucleotides align to TRBD2. V lost 4 bases, J lost 7 bases, and 9 bases stayed unmatched. From germline, CDR1 is MNHEY and CDR2 SMNVEV (reference sequence). The CDR3 covers 15 residues. The CDR3 loop reads CASSSIAGYRNEQFF. CDR3 DNA sequence: TGTGCCAGCAGTTCCATAGCGGGATATCGGAATGAGCAGTTCTTC.

The chain has TRBV4-1 and TRBJ2-7, with 7 bases lining up with TRBD2. Germline V CDR1 and CDR2: MGHRA, YSYEKL. V was pared by 2 bases and J by 6 bases, with 10 bases of the junction left unmatched. The CDR3 covers 15 residues. This chain's CDR3 is CASSQFSSGRREQYF. CDR3 bases: TGCGCCAGCAGCCAATTTTCTAGCGGCCGCCGCGAGCAGTACTTC.

The chain combines TRBV10-1 with TRBJ2-3; D gene ambiguous. The CDR3 has 13 amino acids. V was cut by 6 bases and J by 4 bases, with 11 bases left in between. Germline V gives CDR1 WNHNN, CDR2 SYGVQD (reference sequence). CDR3 nucleotide sequence: TGCGCCAGCAGCCAACGACAATCAGATACGCAGTATTTT. Translated, it gives CASSQRQSDTQYF.

This clone was detected once. The chain couples TRBV4-3 to TRBJ2-7; 7 positions match TRBD1. CDR1 LGHNA and CDR2 YSLEER come from the germline V gene. The CDR3 is made up of 15 amino acids. Trimming took 0 bases from V and 4 from J; bases not matched to a gene: 6. CDR3 residues: CASSQDRGGLYEQYF. CDR3 DNA sequence: TGCGCCAGCAGCCAAGATAGAGGGGGCTTATACGAGCAGTACTTC.

The chain couples TRBV3-1 (or the pseudogene TRBV3-2) to TRBJ2-1; no reliable D call. Germline CDR1 and CDR2: LGHDT and YNNKEL (reference sequence). The CDR3 runs to 13 residues. Trimming took off 1 base at V and 3 bases at J, with 4 bases between the two ends. The CDR3 DNA is TGTGCCAGCAGCCAAGTTTTCTACAATGAGCAGTTCTTC. It translates to CASSQVFYNEQFF.

The chain recombines TRBV5-1 with TRBJ1-3; 8 bases line up with TRBD1. The CDR3 loop spans 17 amino acids. Looked up from germline, CDR1 is SGHRS and CDR2 is YFSETQ. J lost 0 bases, V lost 4 bases, and 9 bases had no gene match. The CDR3 DNA follows: TGCGCCAGCAGCATAGGGACAGGATCGCACTCTGGAAACACCATATATTTT. Translating gives CASSIGTGSHSGNTIYF. Full variable domain (outside the CDR3, taken from reference TRBV5-1 and TRBJ1-3): KAGVTQTPRYLIKTRGQQVTLSCSPISGHRSVSWYQQTPGQGLQFLFEYFSETQRNKGNFPGRFSGRQFSNSRSEMNVSTLELGDSALYLCASSIGTGSHSGNTIYFGEGSWLTVV.

This clone was found once. The V call is TRBV28, the J call TRBJ1-2; D not resolved. CDR1 is MDHEN, CDR2 SYDVKM, per germline. There are 13 residues in the CDR3. With 8 bases removed from V and 4 bases from J, the gap between germline ends came to 14 bases. The CDR3 here is CASLEGGGYGYTF. The CDR3, as DNA: TGTGCCAGCTTGGAGGGAGGCGGCTATGGCTACACCTTC.

This sequence joins TRBV10-3 and TRBJ2-3; D gene unclear. From germline, CDR1 is ENHRY and CDR2 SYGVKD. The CDR3 sequence is 14 residues long. Trimming shortened V by 8 bases and J by 2 bases, and 14 bases separated the two germline ends. The CDR3 sequence is CAIGLPGSTDTQYF. In DNA form, the CDR3 reads TGTGCCATCGGATTACCGGGCTCCACAGATACGCAGTATTTT.

This clone is a singleton in its sample. The rearrangement links TRBV9 to TRBJ1-2; D call uncertain. CDR3 length: 16 amino acids. The germline V gene encodes CDR1 SGDLS and CDR2 YYNGEE. V was trimmed by 0 bases and J by 2 bases, leaving 14 bases between them. The CDR3 loop is CASSVGLEDTNYGYTF. The CDR3 nucleotides read TGTGCCAGCAGCGTAGGGTTAGAAGATACCAACTATGGCTACACCTTC.

The chain carries TRBV7-9 and TRBJ2-4; D ambiguous. This CDR3 has 14 amino acids. Looked up from germline, CDR1 is SEHNR and CDR2 is FQNEAQ (reference sequence). Trimming took 5 bases from V and 6 from J, leaving 14 bases between them. The CDR3 sequence: CASSPDIFINIQYF. CDR3 sequence (DNA): TGTGCCAGCAGCCCCGACATTTTCATAAACATTCAGTACTTC.

The chain carries TRBV24-1 and TRBJ2-1; D ambiguous. The CDR3 runs 16 residues. Trimming left V 4 bases short and J 0 bases short, with 12 bases between. Germline V lookup: CDR1 KGHDR, CDR2 SFDVKD. CDR3 in amino acids: CATSEQTPSSYNEQFF. The CDR3 nucleotides read TGTGCCACCAGTGAACAGACGCCCTCCTCCTACAATGAGCAGTTCTTC.